This is a list of T cell receptor beta chains from one sample in a study of T cell changes during pregnancy in multiple sclerosis. Some clones are missing from TCRdb's copy, which holds only in-frame ones; the method was immunoSEQ multiplex PCR. The sample lists about 53,000 clones, 90% occurring once. The specimen was CD8+ T cells from peripheral blood mononuclear cells, collected before pregnancy. These receptors all stem from a female donor with multiple sclerosis, enrolled in a pregnancy study. The CDR3 runs from the conserved cysteine through the conserved F or W. The D gene is left open where the match is weak. Clone size appears in some rows only: once, few, many, or a class for an expanded clone.

size: .
D: TRBD1
J: TRBJ2-7
V: TRBV5-5
DNA: TGTGCCAGCAGCTCCCCGGGACAGCACTACGAGCAGTACTTC
CDR3: CASSSPGQHYEQYF

size: .
D: .
J: TRBJ2-7
V: TRBV27
DNA: TGTGCCAGCAGTTTTGGGTCAGGTATCGCCCTCTCCGAGCAGTACTTC
CDR3: CASSFGSGIALSEQYF

size: .
D: .
J: TRBJ2-5
V: TRBV6-6
DNA: TGTGCCAGCAGTTACTCGGGCGCCCCCCCCGATTCCCAGTACTTC
CDR3: CASSYSGAPPDSQYF

size: .
D: .
J: TRBJ2-3
V: TRBV7-6
DNA: TGTGCCAGCAGCTTACGGGAAGATACGCAGTATTTT
CDR3: CASSLREDTQYF

size: .
D: TRBD1
J: TRBJ1-1
V: TRBV4-1
DNA: TGCGCCAGCAGCCAATGGGTCCAGGGGGCTGAAGCTTTCTTT
CDR3: CASSQWVQGAEAFF

size: .
D: TRBD1
J: TRBJ2-7
V: TRBV2
DNA: TGTGCCAGGCGACAGGGCAGTTCCTACGAGCAGTACTTC
CDR3: CARRQGSSYEQYF

size: .
D: .
J: TRBJ2-6
V: TRBV11-1
DNA: TGTGCCAGCAGTCGGACAGCTGGGGCCAACGTCCTGACTTTC
CDR3: CASSRTAGANVLTF

size: .
D: TRBD1
J: TRBJ2-7
V: TRBV9
DNA: TGTGCCAGCAGCGCCCGGGACAGGGGGCCGGAAGAGCAGTACTTC
CDR3: CASSARDRGPEEQYF

size: .
D: .
J: TRBJ1-1
V: TRBV4-1
DNA: TGCGCCAGCAGCCACGAGTCAAACACTGAAGCTTTCTTT
CDR3: CASSHESNTEAFF

size: .
D: TRBD1
J: TRBJ1-2
V: TRBV14
DNA: TGTGCCAGCAGCCGTCCCGGGACAGGGTTTGGCTACACCTTC
CDR3: CASSRPGTGFGYTF

size: .
D: TRBD2
J: TRBJ2-1
V: TRBV6-5
DNA: TGTGCCAGCAACCTAGCGGGGGGCGTCAATGAGCAGTTCTTC
CDR3: CASNLAGGVNEQFF

size: .
D: .
J: TRBJ2-3
V: TRBV4-1
DNA: TGCGCCAGCAGCCAGGTTTTCGCGGATACGCAGTATTTT
CDR3: CASSQVFADTQYF

size: .
D: TRBD1
J: TRBJ1-1
V: TRBV6-4
DNA: TGTGCCAGCAGTGAATCCCAACAGGGGGAAGCTTTCTTT
CDR3: CASSESQQGEAFF

size: .
D: .
J: TRBJ2-7
V: TRBV11-2
DNA: TGTGCCAGCAGCTTATACGGGGGAGGCTACGAGCAGTACTTC
CDR3: CASSLYGGGYEQYF

size: .
D: TRBD2
J: TRBJ2-7
V: TRBV11-2
DNA: TGTGCCAGCAGGTTCCTGGGGGGGGAGTTCTACGAGCAGTACTTC
CDR3: CASRFLGGEFYEQYF

size: .
D: TRBD2
J: TRBJ2-5
V: TRBV6-5
DNA: TGTGCCAGCAGTTACTTGACTAGCTCGGAGACCCAGTACTTC
CDR3: CASSYLTSSETQYF

size: .
D: .
J: TRBJ2-7
V: TRBV9
DNA: TGTGCCAGCAGCGGAGAGGCGGACGGGGCCTACGAGCAGTACTTC
CDR3: CASSGEADGAYEQYF

size: .
D: TRBD2
J: TRBJ2-2
V: TRBV7-6
DNA: TGTGCCAGCAGCCCCGTAGCGGGGGTGAACACCGGGGAGCTGTTTTTT
CDR3: CASSPVAGVNTGELFF

size: .
D: .
J: TRBJ1-1
V: TRBV5-6
DNA: TGTGCCAGCAGCCTAAACCAGGGGATTGAAGCTTTCTTT
CDR3: CASSLNQGIEAFF

size: .
D: TRBD2
J: TRBJ2-3
V: TRBV9
DNA: TGTGCCAGCAGCGCAAGCGGGGGGTACACAGATACGCAGTATTTT
CDR3: CASSASGGYTDTQYF

size: .
D: .
J: TRBJ2-3
V: TRBV6-4
DNA: TGTGCCAGCAGTGACATGGAGGCTAGCACAGATACGCAGTATTTT
CDR3: CASSDMEASTDTQYF

size: .
D: .
J: TRBJ2-1
V: TRBV6-5
DNA: TGTGCCAGCAATCCAGGCGGGTCCGCCTACAATGAGCAGTTCTTC
CDR3: CASNPGGSAYNEQFF

size: .
D: TRBD2
J: TRBJ2-5
V: TRBV2
DNA: TGTGCCGGCCCACTAGCGGGGATCCAAGAGACCCAGTACTTC
CDR3: CAGPLAGIQETQYF

size: .
D: TRBD2
J: TRBJ2-2
V: TRBV12-5
DNA: TGTGCCTCTAGCGGGGCGAACACCGGGGAGCTGTTTTTT
CDR3: CASSGANTGELFF

size: .
D: TRBD2
J: TRBJ2-2
V: TRBV9
DNA: TGTGCCAGCAGCGGGGGACTAGCGGACCCCACCGGGGAGCTGTTTTTT
CDR3: CASSGGLADPTGELFF

size: .
D: .
J: TRBJ2-7
V: TRBV2
DNA: TGTGCCGGGGGGGCCCAACCCTACGAGCAGTACTTC
CDR3: CAGGAQPYEQYF

size: .
D: TRBD1
J: TRBJ2-1
V: TRBV18
DNA: TGTGCCAGCTCACCCCCAGGGGGCGCCGACAATGAGCAGTTCTTC
CDR3: CASSPPGGADNEQFF

size: .
D: TRBD1
J: TRBJ1-1
V: TRBV4-3
DNA: TGCGCCAGCAGCCTGGGACAGACGGGCACTGAAGCTTTCTTT
CDR3: CASSLGQTGTEAFF

size: .
D: .
J: TRBJ2-1
V: TRBV27
DNA: TGTGCCAGCAGTCCACTGGGCCAGTTTAATGAGCAGTTCTTC
CDR3: CASSPLGQFNEQFF

size: .
D: .
J: TRBJ1-1
V: TRBV7-8
DNA: TGTGCCAGCAGCGCGGGTCGCGGGGACACTGAAGCTTTCTTT
CDR3: CASSAGRGDTEAFF

size: .
D: .
J: TRBJ2-1
V: TRBV5-4
DNA: TGTGCCAGCAGCTTGGAGGAGGGAACGTACAATGAGCAGTTCTTC
CDR3: CASSLEEGTYNEQFF

size: .
D: .
J: TRBJ1-1
V: TRBV6-6
DNA: TGTGCCAGCAGTTACTCGAGAGATATGAACACTGAAGCTTTCTTT
CDR3: CASSYSRDMNTEAFF

size: .
D: TRBD2
J: TRBJ2-4
V: TRBV5-4
DNA: TGTGCCAGCAGCTTGATTGGGCGGGGGGCCATGGTGGACATTCAGTACTTC
CDR3: CASSLIGRGAMVDIQYF

size: .
D: .
J: TRBJ2-1
V: TRBV20-1
DNA: TGCAGTGCCGTCTACAATGAGCAGTTCTTC
CDR3: CSAVYNEQFF

size: .
D: .
J: TRBJ2-3
V: TRBV19
DNA: TGTGCCAGTATTGGGGAGACTTCACGAGCCACAGATACGCAGTATTTT
CDR3: CASIGETSRATDTQYF

size: .
D: TRBD2
J: TRBJ2-1
V: TRBV11-3
DNA: TGTGCCAGCAGCCCACTAGCGGGGGCCTACAATGAGCAGTTCTTC
CDR3: CASSPLAGAYNEQFF

size: few
D: TRBD1
J: TRBJ1-4
V: TRBV29-1
DNA: TGCAGCGTTGTGGGACAGGGGAATGAAAAACTGTTTTTT
CDR3: CSVVGQGNEKLFF

size: .
D: .
J: TRBJ1-1
V: TRBV7-9
DNA: TGTGCCAGCAGCTCCCCGAGTAGGGGGTACACTGAAGCTTTCTTT
CDR3: CASSSPSRGYTEAFF

size: once
D: .
J: TRBJ2-7
V: TRBV2
DNA: TGTGCCAGCGCCGGACAGCCCTCCTGGGAGCAGTACTTC
CDR3: CASAGQPSWEQYF

size: .
D: .
J: TRBJ1-5
V: TRBV7-9
DNA: TGTGCCAGCAGCTTAGGGGGAGGGATCAATCAGCCCCAGCATTTT
CDR3: CASSLGGGINQPQHF

size: few
D: TRBD1
J: TRBJ1-3
V: TRBV13
DNA: TGTGCCAGCAGCTTACCCTCCAGGGGGACCGGAAACACCATATATTTT
CDR3: CASSLPSRGTGNTIYF

size: .
D: .
J: TRBJ1-3
V: TRBV4-1
DNA: TGCGCCAGCAGCCCGCTATCCGGGACACACTCTGGAAACACCATATATTTT
CDR3: CASSPLSGTHSGNTIYF

size: .
D: .
J: TRBJ1-4
V: TRBV4-1
DNA: TGCGCCAGCAGCACCCGACAGCCAACTAATGAAAAACTGTTTTTT
CDR3: CASSTRQPTNEKLFF

size: .
D: TRBD1
J: TRBJ2-7
V: TRBV27
DNA: TGTGCCAGCAGCTCAGGACAGGGGGCGTTCGAGCAGTACTTC
CDR3: CASSSGQGAFEQYF

size: many
D: TRBD1
J: TRBJ2-3
V: TRBV6-1
DNA: TGTGCCAGCAGTGAGGGACAGGGGGCAGATACGCAGTATTTT
CDR3: CASSEGQGADTQYF

size: .
D: TRBD2
J: TRBJ2-1
V: TRBV27
DNA: TGTGCCAGCAGTCTTGGGACTAGCGTTTCCTACAATGAGCAGTTCTTC
CDR3: CASSLGTSVSYNEQFF

size: .
D: .
J: TRBJ2-1
V: TRBV10-3
DNA: TGTGCCATCAACTCGGGGGGCGCGCTGAATGAGCAGTTCTTC
CDR3: CAINSGGALNEQFF

size: .
D: .
J: TRBJ1-6
V: TRBV21-1
DNA: TGTGCCACCCTCCGGGGTAGGAATTCACCCCTCCACTTT
CDR3: CATLRGRNSPLHF

size: few
D: .
J: TRBJ1-1
V: TRBV9
DNA: TGTGCCAGCAGCGAGGGGGACACTGAAGCTTTCTTT
CDR3: CASSEGDTEAFF

size: .
D: .
J: TRBJ2-2
V: TRBV5-6
DNA: TGTGCCAGCAGCCCCGGAACGGATAGCAGGGACTTTTCCGGGGAGCTGTTTTTT
CDR3: CASSPGTDSRDFSGELFF